A single sample is the source of the 2 T cell receptor beta chains below, sequenced in a study of blood T cell repertoires in COVID-19. The method was immunoSEQ multiplex PCR; TCRdb's version includes in-frame clones alone and lacks a portion of them. This table holds tens of thousands of clones, roughly 80% found once. The source material was peripheral blood. The receptor source for this set is a woman aged 60-70 years with acute or convalescent COVID-19.

V usage is TRBV7-9 and J usage is TRBJ1-6; D is possibly TRBD1 (5 bases). Germline CDR1 SEHNR, CDR2 FQNEAQ (reference sequence). V lost 3 bases to trimming and J lost 4 bases, with 7 bases between them. This CDR3 spans 14 amino acids. In DNA form, the CDR3 reads TGTGCCAGCAGCTTGGCAGGGTATAATTCACCCCTCCACTTT. It yields the protein CASSLAGYNSPLHF.

The DNA for the CDR3 is TGTGCCAGCAGCCAAGATTCTCGGAGCACAGATACGCAGTATTTT. It is translated as CASSQDSRSTDTQYF. The rearrangement links TRBV14 to TRBJ2-3; D not resolved. V dropped 0 bases and J dropped 0 bases, with 7 bases sitting between them. Germline CDR1 and CDR2: SGHDN and FVKESK. The CDR3 covers 15 residues.